The present T cell receptor (beta chain) was sequenced within a study of CD8+ T cells in alopecia areata. Study-wide background: Skin from roughly 6-12-month-old C3H/HeJ graft donors with spontaneous alopecia went to approximately 6-10-week-old female C3H/HeJ mice. General observations from the study: Between patients, shared TCR sequences were less clear than in mice. This was possibly due in part to HLA diversity in the patient population.

There are many counts of this clone. No antigen is known for it. The listed TCRdb protein conflicts with the DNA translation at residue 11, and the protein shown is translated directly from the DNA. Gene names follow the mouse nomenclature. The CDR3 end lies 3 residues beyond the end of the read and is filled in from the germline J gene. Reverse transcribed after extraction, RNA yielded cDNA as the sequencing template. Only in-frame clones appear in the TCRdb table, and some are missing; sequencing was by immunoSEQ multiplex PCR. The data list over 100,000 clones, none observed once; around 20% falls to the top ten. With 6 bases clipped from V and 8 bases from J, the junction kept 9 bases outside the gene matches. CDR3 length: 14 amino acids. From germline, CDR1 is NNHDY and CDR2 SYVADS.

The sample consisted of lesional skin. This sequence originates from a C3H/HeJ mouse with alopecia areata. The strain's MHC haplotype is H2-k. The V call is TRBV13-3, the J call TRBJ1-3; 9 positions agree with TRBD1. CDR3 DNA (partial): TGTGCCAGCAATCCCGGGACAGGGAAGGATACG. This codes for CASNPGTGKDT. The CDR3 in its entirety is CASNPGTGKDTLYF.